This T cell receptor beta chain was recovered during a study of blood T cells in healthy people across ages. Study-wide findings and caveats: Naive CD4+ cell counts and diversity both ran higher in long-lived than in aged donors. TCR beta diversity correlated strongly with naive T cell percentage.

Points on this clonotype: Its antigen is not known.

The people who gave samples were healthy Caucasians from Russia, aged roughly 6 to 100. Alongside a J-beta primer mix, a sample-barcoded 5' primer served in a second PCR lasting about 7 to 11 cycles. Every sample gave at least 3 million paired-end reads containing CDR3. TCRdb re-called the 5' RACE reads through MiXCR, storing one row per CDR3 protein. Of about 1,400,000 distinct CDR3 sequences listed, 42% are singletons. Germline values: CDR1 SNHLY, CDR2 FYNNEI. V shed 5 bases and J shed 8 bases, with 10 bases lying between them. This CDR3 is built from 12 residues. Sequenced input: blood. The chain is built from TRBV2 and TRBJ2-1; D is uncertain. The receptor was derived from a woman under 30 in good health. The CDR3 protein is CASSYVAHEQFF. CDR3 DNA: TGTGCCAGCAGTTACGTGGCCCATGAGCAGTTCTTC.